The TCR beta chain under discussion was sequenced for a study of blood T cell repertoires in COVID-19. For the study at large: Samples of COVID-19 (acute and convalescent) were obtained from the United States, Italy and Spain. PBMCs, B-cell-depleted T cells, or T cells provided the cDNA or gDNA that made up the material.

Original analysis: Amplification from reference gene primers served as the basis for estimated nucleated cell counts. TCRdb's copy holds only in-frame clones and misses some; the assay was immunoSEQ multiplex PCR. V and J calls and clone size are copied from that table; D and trimming were computed from the DNA. The table shows some 150,000 clones, with approximately 86% occurring only once. With 0 bases removed from V and 2 bases from J, the gap between germline ends came to 13 bases. CDR1 is LGHNA and CDR2 is YNFKEQ in the germline V gene. The CDR3 is made up of 16 amino acids. The origin of this receptor is a man aged 70 or older with acute or convalescent COVID-19. Sequencing was done on a sample of peripheral blood. The rearrangement uses TRBV4-2 and TRBJ1-1; maybe TRBD1 (5 bases). In DNA form, the CDR3 reads TGTGCCAGCAGCCAAGAAGCGTCAGGGATAAACACTGAAGCTTTCTTT. Amino acid sequence: CASSQEASGINTEAFF.